The 9 T cell receptor beta chains below come from one sample, sequenced in a study of T cells in Graves' hyperthyroidism and ophthalmopathy. Regions amplified from RNA transcripts were the TCR beta CDR3 regions. Carried out on the TCR CDR3, a first-round RT-PCR used the HTBI primer set. A single record per CDR3 protein comes from TCRdb applying MiXCR to the multiplex PCR reads. The table records 300,000 or so distinct CDR3 sequences, 21% of them present only once. Sequenced input: blood. The source is a woman aged 45-59 years with Graves' hyperthyroidism.

This clonotype was seen only a few times. The CDR3 DNA follows: TGCAGCGTTGAAGCCGGCAGGGGCTACGAGCAGTACTTC. Its translation: CSVEAGRGYEQYF. The rearrangement uses TRBV29-1 and TRBJ2-7; perhaps TRBD1 as D (6 bases). V lost 1 base and J lost 3, with 10 bases in between. The CDR3 is made up of 13 amino acids. Germline V gene data show CDR1 as SQVTM and CDR2 as ANQGSEA.

The rearrangement uses TRBV27 and TRBJ1-3, with 9 bases identical to TRBD1. The germline gives CDR1 MNHEY, CDR2 SMNVEV (reference sequence). The CDR3 extends over 16 amino acids. With 6 bases clipped from V and 4 bases from J, the junction kept 10 bases outside the gene matches. Here the CDR3 DNA reads TGTGCCAGCAGCATCGCCGGGACAGGGAGAGGAAACACCATATATTTT. Its protein is CASSIAGTGRGNTIYF.

As to this clonotype: This may be a read error, as it is one base from a much larger clone. This chain uses TRBV3-1 with TRBJ2-5; maybe TRBD2 (6 bases). Germline loops: CDR1 LGHDT, CDR2 YNNKEL (reference sequence). The V end lost 3 bases, the J end lost 9 bases, and 14 bases lay between the germline ends. The CDR3 covers 13 residues. The CDR3 sequence is CASSHPRGEAQYF. The CDR3 DNA reads TGTGCCAGCAGCCACCCCAGAGGGGAGGCCCAGTACTTC.

The chain joins TRBV7-9 to TRBJ1-5, with TRBD1 identical over 9 bases. Germline V CDR1 and CDR2: SEHNR, FQNEAQ (reference sequence). V dropped 0 bases and J dropped 2; count of bases not matched to a gene: 2. CDR3 length: 16 residues. The DNA of the CDR3 is TGTGCCAGCAGCTTAGCGACAGGGGGGGGCAATCAGCCCCAGCATTTT. Protein sequence: CASSLATGGGNQPQHF.

This clonotype was detected many times. The chain employs TRBV2 and TRBJ2-1, with TRBD2 identical over 8 bases. This CDR3 is 14 amino acids long. In germline, CDR1 is SNHLY, CDR2 FYNNEI. After removal of 6 bases from V and 6 bases from J, the junction contained 7 bases not matched to a gene. The CDR3 region has the DNA TGTGCCAGCAGGTTAGCGGGAATCGGCAATGAGCAGTTCTTC. This translates into CASRLAGIGNEQFF.

This clonotype was counted many times. This chain links TRBV7-8 with TRBJ2-2; D possibly uses TRBD1 or TRBD2 (5 bases each). Per germline, CDR1 SGHVS and CDR2 FQNEAQ. V lost 5 bases and J 0 bases, leaving 10 bases between the germline ends. The CDR3 sequence is 15 residues long. Written as DNA, the CDR3 is TGTGCCAGCAGCCGTCTGGGGGCGAACACCGGGGAGCTGTTTTTT. It yields the protein CASSRLGANTGELFF.

This clonotype was detected ten times or more. Germline is not matched at one junction end, which may reflect a read error. This chain uses TRBV5-1 with TRBJ1-1; 7 bases align to TRBD1. CDR1 and CDR2 from the germline V gene are SGHRS and YFSETQ. This CDR3 is built from 14 residues. The DNA of the CDR3 is TGTGCCAGCAGTTCGGGACAGATGAACACTGAAGCTTTCTTT. Protein product: CASSSGQMNTEAFF.

This clonotype was detected many times. The chain carries TRBV11-3 and TRBJ2-3; 8 bases line up with TRBD2. Germline values: CDR1 SGHNT, CDR2 YENEEA. The CDR3 spans 13 residues. The ends lost 9 bases at V and 3 bases at J; junction bases unmatched: 5. The CDR3 spells CASKTSATDTQYF. The DNA for the CDR3 is TGTGCCAGTAAGACTAGCGCGACAGATACGCAGTATTTT.

The V call is TRBV28, the J call TRBJ1-1; D perhaps matches TRBD1 (5 bases). Germline CDR1 reads MDHEN; CDR2 reads SYDVKM. Trimming took 6 bases from V and 4 from J, leaving 15 bases between them. This CDR3 is 14 amino acids long. The CDR3 spells CASRHGWGSTEAFF. CDR3 bases: TGTGCCAGCAGACACGGGTGGGGGAGCACTGAAGCTTTCTTT.